Below are 18 T cell receptor beta chains sequenced from a single sample in a study of T cell repertoires in cytomegalovirus infection. TCRdb re-analysed the reads in MiXCR, keeping a single row per CDR3 protein. The sample shows about 340,000 distinct CDR3 sequences, roughly 28% of them seen only once. No antigen is known for these receptors. Sequenced material: cultured PBMCs, taken from culture after CMV antigen stimulation. Source of these receptors: a human donor in good health (CMV status not recorded). Some clones in this sample may be carry-over from other donors' samples.

CDR3 region: CASIETGNTGELFF. In DNA form, the CDR3 reads TGTGCCAGTATTGAGACAGGGAACACCGGGGAGCTGTTTTTT. The chain recombines TRBV19 with TRBJ2-2, with a tentative D call TRBD1 (6 bases). Germline V CDR1 and CDR2: LNHDA, SQIVND (reference sequence). This CDR3 is built from 14 residues. Between the trimmed V and J ends, which lost 7 bases and 1 base, there was a span of 10 bases.

This clonotype was picked up many times. DNA for the CDR3: TGTGCCAGCAGCTTAGTCGCGGGGAACACTGAAGCTTTCTTT. Its protein product is CASSLVAGNTEAFF. The gene calls are TRBV7-9 and TRBJ1-1; D unresolved. Trimming took off 1 base at V and 1 base at J, with 7 bases between the two ends. Germline V gene sequence: CDR1 SEHNR, CDR2 FQNEAQ (reference sequence). The CDR3 runs to 14 residues.

This clonotype has at least ten counts. The gene calls are TRBV7-2 and TRBJ2-3; D unclear. Germline CDR1 reads SGHTA; CDR2 reads FQGNSA. This CDR3 has 14 amino acids. The V end lost 3 bases, the J end lost 4 bases, and 11 bases lay between the germline ends. As DNA, the CDR3 is TGTGCCAGCAGCTTTCCTCCCTTCCCAGATACGCAGTATTTT. It encodes CASSFPPFPDTQYF.

V and J are TRBV28 and TRBJ1-3; D call uncertain. Deletions cut 5 bases from V and 0 bases from J, with 11 bases between. CDR1 and CDR2 (germline): MDHEN, SYDVKM. CDR3 size: 15 residues. The CDR3 reads CASSPPNLSGNTIYF. The CDR3 region has the DNA TGTGCCAGCAGTCCACCAAATCTCTCTGGAAACACCATATATTTT.

About this clonotype: The germline gene is not matched at one end of the junction; a read error may be the cause. The V gene is TRBV10-3, the J gene TRBJ2-2, with D possibly matching TRBD2 (6 bases). The CDR3 is made up of 17 amino acids. Germline loops: CDR1 ENHRY, CDR2 SYGVKD. CDR3 sequence (DNA): TGTACCATCAGTGATCCGGGGGTCAGCCGGAACACCGGGGAGCTGTTTTTT. Residues: CTISDPGVSRNTGELFF.

This chain links TRBV5-1 with TRBJ1-2; TRBD1 is a possible D gene (6 bases). The CDR3 spans 15 residues. V shed 6 bases and J shed 6 bases, with 21 bases lying between them. Germline lookup yields CDR1 SGHRS and CDR2 YFSETQ. The CDR3 spells CASTPSVGRGHGYTF. As DNA, the CDR3 is TGCGCCAGCACCCCCTCCGTGGGCAGGGGTCATGGCTACACCTTC.

This clonotype was observed many times. The gene calls are TRBV3-1 and TRBJ1-1; D call uncertain. CDR3 length: 14 residues. Per germline, CDR1 LGHDT and CDR2 YNNKEL (reference sequence). V gave up 0 bases and J gave up 11 bases, with 16 bases separating them. The CDR3 loop reads CASSQEGKTAQAFF. The DNA for the CDR3 is TGTGCCAGCAGCCAAGAAGGCAAAACGGCACAGGCTTTCTTT.

On this clonotype: Given a much more abundant clone one base away, this may be a read error. For the CDR3, the DNA is TGTGCCAGCAGCTTAGCTAAAGCCAATGAGCAGCTCTTC. This gives the protein CASSLAKANEQLF. The chain carries TRBV7-6 and TRBJ2-1; no firm D call. CDR3 length: 13 residues. Germline-derived CDR1 and CDR2 are SGHVS and FNYEAQ. Looking up the rest from reference TRBV7-6 and TRBJ2-1 gives the full variable domain: GAGVSQSPRYKVTKRGQDVALRCDPISGHVSLYWYRQALGQGPEFLTYFNYEAQQDKSGLPNDRFSAERPEGSISTLTIQRTEQRDSAMYRCASSLAKANEQLFGPGTRLTVL.

The table lists this clonotype with a few counts. This chain joins TRBV6-1 and TRBJ2-1; D call uncertain. The CDR3 is 13 amino acids. The germline V gene has CDR1 MNHNS and CDR2 SASEGT. Trimming left V 4 bases short and J 8 bases short, with 12 bases between. The CDR3 DNA is TGTGCCAGCAGTGTTATCCCCGGACATGAGCAGTTCTTC. It specifies CASSVIPGHEQFF.

This clonotype was detected only a few times. J is TRBJ2-2 and V is TRBV28; the D is unclear. CDR1 and CDR2 (germline): MDHEN, SYDVKM. The V end lost 3 bases, the J end lost 6 bases, and 8 bases lay between the germline ends. CDR3 length: 13 amino acids. CDR3 sequence (DNA): TGTGCCAGCAGTTTTGGCGTACCCGGGGAGCTGTTTTTT. Protein product: CASSFGVPGELFF.

The J gene is TRBJ2-1, the V gene TRBV20-1; D not certain. This CDR3 region has 13 residues. The germline V gene has CDR1 DFQATT and CDR2 SNEGSKA (reference sequence). V was trimmed by 3 bases and J by 7 bases, leaving 13 bases between them. The CDR3 is CSASPVVMNEQFF. The CDR3 bases are TGCAGTGCTAGCCCCGTCGTGATGAATGAGCAGTTCTTC.

At least ten counts were recorded for this clonotype. This chain links TRBV12-3 or TRBV12-4 with TRBJ2-3, with 12 bases lining up with TRBD2. After removal of 7 bases from V and 5 bases from J, the junction contained 4 bases not matched to a gene. CDR3 length: 14 amino acids. The DNA for the CDR3 is TGTGCCAGCACACTAGCGGGAGGTGAAGATACGCAGTATTTT. Amino acids: CASTLAGGEDTQYF.

The chain has TRBV27 and TRBJ1-1; 11 bases align to TRBD1. This CDR3 is built from 15 residues. Germline CDR1 MNHEY, CDR2 SMNVEV (reference sequence). The J segment lost 1 base and the V segment lost 5 bases, leaving 3 bases of the junction unmatched. The DNA of the CDR3 is TGTGCCAGCAGTATTGGGACAGGGGGGAACACTGAAGCTTTCTTT. It specifies CASSIGTGGNTEAFF.

This chain uses TRBV7-2 with TRBJ2-1; TRBD2 matches 16 bases. V dropped 3 bases and J dropped 8; count of bases not matched to a gene: 16. Germline V gives CDR1 SGHTA, CDR2 FQGNSA. The CDR3 spans 20 residues. CDR3 DNA: TGTGCCAGCAGCTTGGGAACCGGGACTAGCGGGAGGGCCGTGAGTTATGAGCAGTTCTTC. Protein sequence: CASSLGTGTSGRAVSYEQFF.

J is TRBJ1-1 and V is TRBV27; D possibly corresponds to TRBD1 (6 bases). V dropped 6 bases and J dropped 1 base, with 12 bases sitting between them. The CDR3 covers 14 residues. Germline CDR1 is MNHEY and CDR2 is SMNVEV (reference sequence). The CDR3, as DNA: TGTGCCAGCAGGGGCGACAGGTGGAACACTGAAGCTTTCTTT. Translation: CASRGDRWNTEAFF.

The rearrangement uses TRBV7-3 and TRBJ2-1, with 10 bases fitting TRBD2. V shed 5 bases and J 5 bases; nucleotides not matched to a gene: 6. Germline CDR1 and CDR2: SGHTA and FQGTGA. This CDR3 has 15 amino acids. CDR3 in amino acids: CASSPTGTSDNEQFF. The DNA for the CDR3 is TGTGCCAGCAGCCCCACCGGGACTAGCGACAATGAGCAGTTCTTC.

The chain links TRBV5-1 to TRBJ1-1, with D hard to call. The CDR3 length is 13 residues. Germline loops: CDR1 SGHRS, CDR2 YFSETQ. Trimming left V 8 bases short and J 1 base short, with 12 bases between. The CDR3: CASLGRPNTEAFF. CDR3 coding DNA: TGCGCCAGTTTAGGGCGGCCGAACACTGAAGCTTTCTTT.

This clonotype was counted only a few times. CDR3 bases: TGCAGTGCTAGAGACGAACAGGGGCCTGCGGCGGCCGGGGAGCTGTTTTTT. Translation: CSARDEQGPAAAGELFF. The chain combines TRBV20-1 with TRBJ2-2; 7 bases align to TRBD1. With V trimmed by 0 bases and J by 6 bases, 13 bases remained unmatched. Germline values: CDR1 DFQATT, CDR2 SNEGSKA (reference sequence). The CDR3 runs 17 residues.